This TCR beta chain was sequenced for a study of T cells in Graves' hyperthyroidism and ophthalmopathy. Overall study: Any treatment followed the collection of peripheral blood at initial diagnosis.

V gave up 4 bases and J gave up 2 bases, with 10 bases separating them. Germline V gene sequence: CDR1 SGHRS, CDR2 YFSETQ. CDR3 length: 14 amino acids. The table lists this clonotype with a few counts. The investigators amplified TCR beta CDR3 regions from RNA transcripts. The TCR CDR3 was amplified in a first-round RT-PCR using the HTBI primer set. TCRdb recomputed calls from the multiplex PCR reads with MiXCR, one row per CDR3 protein. The table has approximately 720,000 distinct CDR3 sequences, approximately 19% seen once; the top ten hold 15% to 20%. The sample consisted of blood. The clonotype was recovered from a woman between 45 and 65 years old with Graves' hyperthyroidism that later progressed to Graves' ophthalmopathy. The chain is built from TRBV5-1 and TRBJ1-3; D is perhaps TRBD1 (5 bases). The CDR3 here is CASSVGTAGNTIYF. Here the CDR3 DNA reads TGCGCCAGCAGCGTAGGGACCGCTGGAAACACCATATATTTT.